This T cell receptor beta chain was sequenced during a study of neurological immune-mediated disorders. Unsorted libraries were generated from 2 million PBMCs held at -80 degrees C. The CDR3 sequence is 10 residues long. Trimming cost V 5 bases and J 3 bases, with 3 bases left between them. Germline CDR1 is SQVTM and CDR2 is ANQGSEA. Study conclusions and caveats: The authors found no clinical or MRI feature associated with the multiple sclerosis repertoire cluster.

MiXCR, run by TCRdb on the 5' RACE reads, gives a single entry per CDR3 protein. The sample records about 65,000 distinct CDR3 sequences, approximately 4.1% being singletons. Regarding this clonotype: Antigen: not known.

The receptor was derived from a man aged 45-60 years with multiple sclerosis. The J gene is TRBJ2-3, the V gene TRBV29-1; D gene unclear. The sequenced sample was PBMCs. CDR3 sequence: CSVRTDTQYF. The CDR3 DNA is TGCAGCGTTCGTACAGATACGCAGTATTTT.